Below, 16 T cell receptor beta chains from the same sample are listed, as sequenced in a study of blood T cell repertoires in COVID-19. This table comes from immunoSEQ multiplex PCR, and its TCRdb copy is limited to in-frame clones, with some not included. The table has 60,000 to 75,000 clones, 65% to 85% seen once; the top ten hold approximately 10%. Specimen: peripheral blood. Source of these receptors: a woman aged 50 to 65 with acute or convalescent COVID-19.

The chain uses TRBV5-4 and TRBJ2-1, with 8 bases identical to TRBD2. This CDR3 is built from 14 residues. The germline CDR1 and CDR2 sequences are SGHNT and YYREEE (reference sequence). V trimming: 0 bases; J trimming: 10 bases; junction bases outside the gene matches: 6. The CDR3 loop is CASSLEGLAGEQFF. The CDR3 DNA follows: TGTGCCAGCAGCTTGGAAGGGCTAGCGGGCGAGCAGTTCTTC.

The chain recombines TRBV6-5 with TRBJ1-1; possibly TRBD1 for D (6 bases). Germline V lookup: CDR1 MNHEY, CDR2 SVGAGI. The ends were cut back, 5 bases at V and 0 bases at J, with 13 bases in the middle. The CDR3 runs to 15 residues. The CDR3, as DNA: TGTGCCAGCAGTCCCGACAGGCGAGTGAACACTGAAGCTTTCTTT. Translating gives CASSPDRRVNTEAFF.

A single count supports this clone. J is TRBJ1-2 and V is TRBV15; 7 bases match TRBD1. In germline, CDR1 is LNHNV, CDR2 YYDKDF (reference sequence). V lost 0 bases to trimming and J lost 3 bases; unmatched junction nucleotides: 10. CDR3 size: 17 residues. CDR3 region: CATSRDINKGADYGYTF. The DNA of the CDR3 is TGTGCCACCAGCAGAGATATTAATAAGGGGGCTGACTATGGCTACACCTTC.

This rearrangement joins TRBV18 to TRBJ2-5; TRBD2 aligns across 8 bases. CDR3 length equals 17 residues. Germline V gives CDR1 KGHSH, CDR2 LQKENI. The junction had 9 bases not matched to a gene; V was cut back by 1 base and J by 2 bases. This CDR3 reads CASSPLSTSADQETQYF. The CDR3 nucleotides read TGTGCCAGCTCACCACTTTCGACTAGCGCCGATCAAGAGACCCAGTACTTC.

The gene calls are TRBV6-4 and TRBJ1-1; D call uncertain. Trimming left V 7 bases short and J 4 bases short, with 16 bases between. This CDR3 is 14 amino acids long. Germline lookup yields CDR1 MRHNA and CDR2 SNTAGT. The DNA of the CDR3 is TGTGCCAGCACCCGAGACCCCTCGGGCACTGAAGCTTTCTTT. Protein product: CASTRDPSGTEAFF.

V usage is TRBV21-1 and J usage is TRBJ2-1; the DNA was not compared with TRBD1, the D call given in the table. TRBV21-1 is annotated as a pseudogene. The CDR3 runs to 15 residues. The CDR3 reads CASSKVRQGLNEQFF. The CDR3 bases are TGTGCCAGCAGCAAAGTCAGACAGGGATTGAATGAGCAGTTCTTC.

This clone has more than one count but fewer than ten. This rearrangement joins TRBV3-1 (or the pseudogene TRBV3-2) to TRBJ1-3; no clear D gene. V lost 1 base and J lost 8, with 6 bases in between. The CDR3 extends over 12 amino acids. Germline V gene sequence: CDR1 LGHDT, CDR2 YNNKEL (reference sequence). CDR3 in amino acids: CASSQVRDTIYF. CDR3 DNA sequence: TGTGCCAGCAGCCAAGTAAGAGACACCATATATTTT.

This clone showed up just once. The genes are TRBV2 and TRBJ1-5; a weak D match, TRBD1 (6 bases). The CDR3 covers 15 residues. Germline CDR1 and CDR2: SNHLY and FYNNEI. Trimming stripped 7 bases from V and 6 bases from J, with 19 bases between. The CDR3 protein is CASTIGTFVSQPQHF. DNA of the CDR3: TGTGCCAGCACCATCGGGACATTCGTCAGTCAGCCCCAGCATTTT.

In this sample, this clone turned up once. The rearrangement uses TRBV19 and TRBJ1-2; possibly TRBD1 for D (5 bases). Trimming cost V 5 bases and J 8 bases, with 12 bases left between them. Germline lookup yields CDR1 LNHDA and CDR2 SQIVND (reference sequence). CDR3 size: 12 residues. CDR3 residues: CASSSSRAGYTF. The DNA of the CDR3 is TGTGCCAGTAGTTCCTCCAGGGCCGGCTACACCTTC.

This chain connects TRBV9 to TRBJ2-1; a weak D match, TRBD2 (5 bases). The CDR3 has 15 residues. V lost 0 bases and J lost 4, with 11 bases in between. The germline gives CDR1 SGDLS, CDR2 YYNGEE. The DNA for the CDR3 is TGTGCCAGCAGCGTAGAAGAGAGGAGGTACAATGAGCAGTTCTTC. Its protein is CASSVEERRYNEQFF.

The chain links TRBV6-2 or TRBV6-3 to TRBJ2-3, with D possibly TRBD1 on 5 matching bases. V dropped 2 bases and J dropped 7 bases, with 10 bases sitting between them. The germline V gene encodes CDR1 MNHEY and CDR2 SVGEGT. The CDR3 is 13 residues long. This chain's CDR3 is CASSYPGLYTQYF. The CDR3 DNA follows: TGTGCCAGCAGTTACCCAGGGTTGTATACGCAGTATTTT.

This chain links TRBV7-2 with TRBJ2-5; weak D call: TRBD2 (5 bases). V lost 1 base and J lost 2, with 11 bases in between. Germline CDR1 is SGHTA and CDR2 is FQGNSA. The CDR3 runs 15 residues. The CDR3: CASSLVGGPQETQYF. The CDR3 DNA sequence: TGTGCCAGCAGCTTAGTGGGCGGGCCTCAAGAGACCCAGTACTTC.

The V gene is TRBV6-5, the J gene TRBJ2-1; TRBD2 agrees at 10 bases. Germline CDR1 MNHEY, CDR2 SVGAGI. With 6 bases clipped from V and 6 bases from J, the junction kept 8 bases outside the gene matches. This CDR3 is 15 amino acids long. Here the CDR3 DNA reads TGTGCCAGCAGAACCGGGACTAGCGCCACCAATGAGCAGTTCTTC. This gives the protein CASRTGTSATNEQFF.

CDR3 sequence: CGRGLEGPASTIYF. The CDR3 coding sequence is TGTGGTAGGGGTTTGGAGGGCCCGGCGTCCACCATATATTTT. This chain uses TRBV12-2 with TRBJ1-3. TRBV12-2 constitutes a pseudogene. This CDR3 is built from 14 residues.

This chain joins TRBV9 and TRBJ1-2, with 11 bases matching TRBD1. CDR1 is SGDLS, CDR2 YYNGEE, per germline. V lost 3 bases and J lost 8; bases outside the gene matches: 9. This CDR3 is built from 15 residues. The CDR3 spells CASSGIGQGAKGYTF. CDR3 nucleotides: TGTGCCAGCAGCGGGATCGGACAGGGGGCGAAAGGCTACACCTTC. The full variable domain, with the rest looked up from reference TRBV9 and TRBJ1-2, is DSGVTQTPKHLITATGQRVTLRCSPRSGDLSVYWYQQSLDQGLQFLIQYYNGEERAKGNILERFSAQQFPDLHSELNLSSLELGDSALYFCASSGIGQGAKGYTFGSGTRLTVV.

This chain connects TRBV10-1 to TRBJ2-3; the D gene is possibly TRBD2 (6 bases). Trimming left V 7 bases short and J 0 bases short, with 11 bases between. The CDR3 loop spans 14 amino acids. Germline CDR1 and CDR2: WNHNN and SYGVQD (reference sequence). DNA of the CDR3: TGCGCCAGCAAAGAGGGGACTAGCACAGATACGCAGTATTTT. Its translation: CASKEGTSTDTQYF.